This note documents a single T cell receptor beta chain sequence. The antigen is unknown. The sample comes from a study of OX40 agonist ivuxolimab in advanced cancers. As for the study in general: Under the entry rules, prior anti-PD-1, anti-PD-L1 or anti-CTLA-4 therapy was allowed, and approximately 40% had some. Findings and caveats of the study: There were, on average, more expanded clones in CD8+ T cells than in CD4+.

TCRdb's table, derived via immunoSEQ multiplex PCR, lists solely in-frame clones and lacks some. The sample includes 85,000 to 100,000 clones, 91% of them seen just once. This TCR was recovered from an adult with an advanced solid tumor such as melanoma, head and neck, liver or kidney cancer. The input for sequencing was CD4+ or CD8+ T cells sorted from blood, taken in a trial of the OX40 agonist ivuxolimab.

CDR3 loop: CATSKGLATAGDTQYF. The DNA for the CDR3 is TGTGCCACCAGCAAGGGACTAGCGACCGCGGGAGATACGCAGTATTTT. The chain has TRBV15 and TRBJ2-3; TRBD2 matches 10 bases. This CDR3 has 16 amino acids. Per the germline V gene, CDR1 is LNHNV and CDR2 is YYDKDF (reference sequence). V gave up 4 bases and J gave up 5 bases; unmatched junction bases: 9.